Each of the 15 T cell receptor beta chains below was sequenced from the same sample in a study of cytomegalovirus exposure and HLA in healthy donors. 13 Jbeta primers and 60 Vbeta primers were used for the PCR. Clones were sequenced by immunoSEQ multiplex PCR, and TCRdb holds only the in-frame ones, with some missing. This sample's table has more than 50,000 clones. Sequenced input: PBMCs. Receptors were obtained from a man between 18 and 35 years old in good health and CMV-seropositive.

The chain has TRBV18 and TRBJ2-7; 8 positions agree with TRBD1. The CDR3 totals 16 residues. The junction had 7 bases not matched to a gene; V was cut back by 3 bases and J by 0 bases. Germline CDR1 reads KGHSH; CDR2 reads LQKENI. CDR3 bases: TGTGCCAGCTCACCCTCGGGACAGGAAAGCTCCTACGAGCAGTACTTC. Protein product: CASSPSGQESSYEQYF.

The V call is TRBV7-3, the J call TRBJ1-5; TRBD1 matches at 8 bases. Germline loops: CDR1 SGHTA, CDR2 FQGTGA. After removal of 5 bases from V and 4 bases from J, the junction contained 7 bases not matched to a gene. The CDR3 runs to 15 residues. CDR3 nucleotide sequence: TGTGCCAGCAGCGTCAGGGGGCTCATGAATCAGCCCCAGCATTTT. It translates to CASSVRGLMNQPQHF.

The V and J genes are TRBV19 and TRBJ2-2; D is possibly TRBD1 (6 bases). This CDR3 is built from 14 residues. Germline V gives CDR1 LNHDA, CDR2 SQIVND (reference sequence). Trimming stripped 5 bases from V and 7 bases from J, with 14 bases between. The CDR3 DNA is TGTGCCAGTAGTTTACTACAGGGAGTCGGGGAGCTGTTTTTT. This translates into CASSLLQGVGELFF.

J is TRBJ2-7 and V is TRBV11-3; 7 positions agree with TRBD1. In germline, CDR1 is SGHNT, CDR2 YENEEA. After removal of 1 base from V and 2 bases from J, the junction contained 2 bases not matched to a gene. This CDR3 contains 14 residues. The CDR3: CASSLGDRAYEQYF. CDR3 coding DNA: TGTGCCAGCAGCTTAGGCGACAGGGCCTACGAGCAGTACTTC.

V usage is TRBV27 and J usage is TRBJ2-3, with D tentatively TRBD2 (6 bases). From germline, CDR1 is MNHEY and CDR2 SMNVEV (reference sequence). The ends were cut back, 0 bases at V and 4 bases at J, with 14 bases in the middle. The CDR3 sequence is 16 residues long. The CDR3 DNA follows: TGTGCCAGCAGTTTATCCGGGGGTACTCCTGCAGATACGCAGTATTTT. Translated: CASSLSGGTPADTQYF.

The rearrangement links TRBV7-6 to TRBJ1-3; no reliable D call. Germline V gene lookup returns CDR1 SGHVS and CDR2 FNYEAQ. With 7 bases removed from V and 4 bases from J, the gap between germline ends came to 20 bases. The CDR3 loop spans 16 amino acids. CDR3 bases: TGTGCCAGCAAGCCCCTCGAGGGAACGTTCGGAAACACCATATATTTT. It is translated as CASKPLEGTFGNTIYF.

The CDR3 here is CASSLEGPHGPYTDTQYF. CDR3 in DNA: TGTGCCAGCAGCTTAGAGGGCCCACACGGGCCTTACACAGATACGCAGTATTTT. The rearrangement links TRBV7-3 to TRBJ2-3; D is perhaps TRBD2 (5 bases). Trimming left V 2 bases short and J 2 bases short, with 20 bases between. Germline assignment: CDR1 SGHTA and CDR2 FQGTGA. This CDR3 has 18 residues.

The J gene is TRBJ1-2, the V gene TRBV18, with 9 bases identical to TRBD1. This CDR3 spans 15 amino acids. Trimming removed 4 bases from V and 4 bases from J; junction bases left unmatched: 7. Germline V lookup: CDR1 KGHSH, CDR2 LQKENI. The CDR3 bases are TGTGCCAGCTCACAAAAACAGGGGGCGGTCTATGGCTACACCTTC. Amino acid sequence: CASSQKQGAVYGYTF.

This rearrangement joins TRBV5-1 to TRBJ1-1; maybe TRBD1 (6 bases). V shed 3 bases and J shed 1 base, with 7 bases lying between them. The CDR3 is 13 residues long. Germline CDR1 is SGHRS and CDR2 is YFSETQ. The CDR3 here is CASSWGQNTEAFF. CDR3 bases: TGCGCCAGCAGCTGGGGACAGAACACTGAAGCTTTCTTT. The entire variable domain, with the rest obtained from reference TRBV5-1 and TRBJ1-1, is as follows: KAGVTQTPRYLIKTRGQQVTLSCSPISGHRSVSWYQQTPGQGLQFLFEYFSETQRNKGNFPGRFSGRQFSNSRSEMNVSTLELGDSALYLCASSWGQNTEAFFGQGTRLTVV.

This chain links TRBV9 with TRBJ2-3; TRBD1 agrees at 8 bases. The CDR3 loop spans 15 amino acids. The germline V gene has CDR1 SGDLS and CDR2 YYNGEE. The junction had 3 bases not matched to a gene; V was cut back by 3 bases and J by 0 bases. CDR3 region: CASSGRTGSTDTQYF. CDR3 nucleotides: TGTGCCAGCAGCGGAAGGACAGGGAGCACAGATACGCAGTATTTT.

The rearrangement links TRBV7-3 to TRBJ2-5; 7 bases line up with TRBD1. Looked up from germline, CDR1 is SGHTA and CDR2 is FQGTGA. This CDR3 spans 14 amino acids. Trimming at V came to 5 bases and at J to 0 bases, leaving 3 bases not matched to a gene. The CDR3 DNA sequence: TGTGCCAGCAGCATACAGGGGAACCAAGAGACCCAGTACTTC. Its translation is CASSIQGNQETQYF.

The chain links TRBV7-8 to TRBJ1-3; the match to TRBD1 covers 7 bases. Germline values: CDR1 SGHVS, CDR2 FQNEAQ. The junction had 10 bases not matched to a gene; V was cut back by 5 bases and J by 3 bases. This CDR3 is 16 amino acids long. The CDR3 protein is CASSENQGVVGNTIYF. The CDR3 DNA sequence: TGTGCCAGCAGCGAAAATCAGGGGGTAGTTGGAAACACCATATATTTT.

The chain links TRBV6-1 to TRBJ2-7; no clear D gene. Trimming shortened V by 5 bases and J by 3 bases, and 5 bases separated the two germline ends. CDR1 MNHNS and CDR2 SASEGT come from the germline V gene. The CDR3 consists of 11 residues. The CDR3 sequence is CASSRDYEQYF. Written as DNA, the CDR3 is TGTGCCAGCAGTCGCGACTACGAGCAGTACTTC.

This chain links TRBV2 with TRBJ1-5; 8 positions match TRBD1. Germline CDR1 reads SNHLY; CDR2 reads FYNNEI. The trim removed 8 bases at V and 7 bases at J, leaving 13 bases unmatched. CDR3 size: 15 residues. The CDR3 is CASSEAGRGQQPQHF. The DNA of the CDR3 is TGTGCCAGCTCCGAAGCAGGCAGGGGGCAACAGCCCCAGCATTTT.

The chain uses TRBV10-1 and TRBJ2-7, with 7 bases that match TRBD2. Germline CDR1 WNHNN, CDR2 SYGVQD (reference sequence). Trimming cost V 7 bases and J 3 bases; bases outside gene matches: 3. The CDR3 sequence is 12 residues long. The CDR3 DNA follows: TGCGCCAGCAACGGGACTAACTACGAGCAGTACTTC. Amino acid sequence: CASNGTNYEQYF.